This T cell receptor (beta chain) comes out of a study of shared clonotypes between healthy human individuals. General study points: Incompleteness in sorted-subset sequencing, despite large depth, was shown by rarefaction.

Measured with immunoSEQ multiplex PCR; TCRdb has only the in-frame clones, and not every one. The repertoire consists of around 2,000,000 clones, with about 94% occurring once and the leading ten covering 0.9% to 1.5%. Naive CD8 cells, CD45RO-negative and positively selected for CCR7, excluded terminally differentiated effector memory CD45RA+ cells. Every donor was a Caucasian adult from Nashville, Tennessee. Germline lookup yields CDR1 SEHNR and CDR2 FQNEAQ (reference sequence). The length of the CDR3 is 12 residues. With 5 bases clipped from V and 14 bases from J, the junction kept 9 bases outside the gene matches. Concerning this clone: Its matching antigen is unknown.

The sequence came from a young man in good health. The V gene is TRBV7-9, the J gene TRBJ2-1; 7 positions match TRBD1. The sequenced sample consisted of naive CD8+ T cells sorted from blood. CDR3 amino acids: CASSPRQGMEFF. CDR3 bases: TGTGCCAGCAGCCCACGACAGGGTATGGAGTTCTTC.